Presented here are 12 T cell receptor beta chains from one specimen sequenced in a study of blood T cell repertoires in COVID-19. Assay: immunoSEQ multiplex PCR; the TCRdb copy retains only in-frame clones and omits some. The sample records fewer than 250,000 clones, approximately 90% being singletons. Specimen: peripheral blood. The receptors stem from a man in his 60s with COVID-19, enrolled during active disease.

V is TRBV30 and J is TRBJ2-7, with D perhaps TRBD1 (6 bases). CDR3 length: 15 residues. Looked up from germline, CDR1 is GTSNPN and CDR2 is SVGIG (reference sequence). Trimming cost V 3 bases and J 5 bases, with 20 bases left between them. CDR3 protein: CAWSAPGQKANEQYF. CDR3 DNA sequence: TGTGCCTGGAGCGCCCCGGGACAAAAAGCGAACGAGCAGTACTTC.

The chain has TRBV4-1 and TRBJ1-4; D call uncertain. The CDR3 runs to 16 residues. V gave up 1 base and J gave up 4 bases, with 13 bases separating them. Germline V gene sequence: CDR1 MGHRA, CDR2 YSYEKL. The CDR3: CASSQGGPQINEKLFF. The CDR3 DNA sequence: TGCGCCAGCAGCCAAGGAGGTCCGCAGATTAATGAAAAACTGTTTTTT.

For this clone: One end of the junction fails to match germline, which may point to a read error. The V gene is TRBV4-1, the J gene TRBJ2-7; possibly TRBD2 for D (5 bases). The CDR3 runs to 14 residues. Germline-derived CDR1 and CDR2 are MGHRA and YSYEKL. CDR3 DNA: TGCGCCAGCAGCCAATCTAGTCGAGTCGGACTCCGGAACTTC. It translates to CASSQSSRVGLRNF.

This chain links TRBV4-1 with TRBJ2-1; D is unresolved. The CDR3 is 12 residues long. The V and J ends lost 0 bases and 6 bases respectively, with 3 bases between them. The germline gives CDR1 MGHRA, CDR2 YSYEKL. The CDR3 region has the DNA TGCGCCAGCAGCCAAGAACTCAATGAGCAGTTCTTC. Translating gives CASSQELNEQFF.

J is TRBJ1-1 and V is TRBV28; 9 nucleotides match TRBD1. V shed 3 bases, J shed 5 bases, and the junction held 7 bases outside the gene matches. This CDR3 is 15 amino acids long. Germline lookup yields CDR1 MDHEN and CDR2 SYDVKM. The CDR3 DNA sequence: TGTGCCAGCAGTTTGCCGGGACAGGGTCGGACTGAAGCTTTCTTT. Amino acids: CASSLPGQGRTEAFF.

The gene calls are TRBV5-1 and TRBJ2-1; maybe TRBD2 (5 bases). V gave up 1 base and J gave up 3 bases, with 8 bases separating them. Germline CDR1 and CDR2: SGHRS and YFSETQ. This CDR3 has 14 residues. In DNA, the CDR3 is TGCGCCAGCAGCTTGACTAGAGTCTACAATGAGCAGTTCTTC. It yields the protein CASSLTRVYNEQFF.

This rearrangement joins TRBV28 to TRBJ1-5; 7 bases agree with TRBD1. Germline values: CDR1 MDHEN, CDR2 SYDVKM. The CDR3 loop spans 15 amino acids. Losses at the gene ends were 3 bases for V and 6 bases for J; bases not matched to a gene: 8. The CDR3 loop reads CASSLEGGHGQPQHF. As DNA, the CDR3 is TGTGCCAGCAGTTTGGAAGGGGGCCACGGTCAGCCCCAGCATTTT.

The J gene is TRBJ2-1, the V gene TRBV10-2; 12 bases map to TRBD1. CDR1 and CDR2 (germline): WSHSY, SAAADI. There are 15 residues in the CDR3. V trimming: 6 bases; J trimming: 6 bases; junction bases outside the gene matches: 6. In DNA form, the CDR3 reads TGCGCCAGCAGACCGGGACAGGGGGCCCGCAATGAGCAGTTCTTC. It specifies CASRPGQGARNEQFF.

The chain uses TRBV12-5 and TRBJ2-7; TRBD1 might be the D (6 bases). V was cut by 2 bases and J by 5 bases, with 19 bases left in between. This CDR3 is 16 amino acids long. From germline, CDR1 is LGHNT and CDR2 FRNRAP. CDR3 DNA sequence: TGTGCTAGTGGTTTGACCTCAGGGTGGGGGCCCAACGAGCAGTACTTC. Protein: CASGLTSGWGPNEQYF.

CDR3 region: CASSLVGTGRRWNTGELFF. CDR3 nucleotide sequence: TGTGCCAGCAGCTTAGTTGGGACAGGGCGTAGGTGGAACACCGGGGAGCTGTTTTTT. The chain is built from TRBV11-2 and TRBJ2-2; TRBD1 aligns across 9 bases. The V segment lost 1 base and the J segment 1 base; nucleotides outside the gene matches: 10. CDR1 is SGHAT and CDR2 is FQNNGV in the germline V gene. The CDR3 extends over 19 amino acids. Full variable domain (missing parts from reference TRBV11-2 and TRBJ2-2): EAGVAQSPRYKIIEKRQSVAFWCNPISGHATLYWYQQILGQGPKLLIQFQNNGVVDDSQLPKDRFSAERLKGVDSTLKIQPAKLEDSAVYLCASSLVGTGRRWNTGELFFGEGSRLTVL.

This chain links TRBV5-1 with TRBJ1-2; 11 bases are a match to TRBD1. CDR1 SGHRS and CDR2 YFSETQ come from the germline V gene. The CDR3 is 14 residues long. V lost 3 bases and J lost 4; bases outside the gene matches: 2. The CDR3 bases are TGCGCCAGCAGCTATGGGACAGGGGGCTATGGCTACACCTTC. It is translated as CASSYGTGGYGYTF. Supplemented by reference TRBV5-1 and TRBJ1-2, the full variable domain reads KAGVTQTPRYLIKTRGQQVTLSCSPISGHRSVSWYQQTPGQGLQFLFEYFSETQRNKGNFPGRFSGRQFSNSRSEMNVSTLELGDSALYLCASSYGTGGYGYTFGSGTRLTVV.

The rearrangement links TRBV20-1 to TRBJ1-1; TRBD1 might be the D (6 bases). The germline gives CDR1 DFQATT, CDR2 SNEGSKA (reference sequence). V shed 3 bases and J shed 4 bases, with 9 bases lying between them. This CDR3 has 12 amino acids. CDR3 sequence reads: CSASQGITEAFF. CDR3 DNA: TGCAGTGCTAGTCAGGGGATCACTGAAGCTTTCTTT.